These T cell receptor beta chains were read from a single sample in a study of T-cell memory formation after mild COVID-19. TCRdb recomputed calls from the 5' RACE reads with MiXCR, one row per CDR3 protein. The table shows 55,000 to 80,000 distinct CDR3 sequences, with about 9.4% occurring only once. The sequencing input was PBMCs or a T cell subset sorted from them (not recorded which). These receptors all stem from a man between 18 and 35 years old who had mild COVID-19 (a few samples of this study predate the infection). Cell type and time point are not known. Both conserved end residues are trimmed from each CDR3.

CDR3 length: 15; J gene: TRBJ1-2; V gene: TRBV4-2; CDR3 protein: ASSQESVRSTNYGYT
CDR3 length: 12; J gene: TRBJ2-5; V gene: TRBV15; CDR3 protein: ATSRDTVQETQY
CDR3 length: 13; J gene: TRBJ2-1; V gene: TRBV5-4; CDR3 protein: ASSSFAGGHNEQF
CDR3 length: 15; J gene: TRBJ1-5; V gene: TRBV4-1; CDR3 protein: ASSQVSGQGARQPQH
CDR3 length: 13; J gene: TRBJ1-5; V gene: TRBV7-2; CDR3 protein: ASSLFAVPNQPQH
CDR3 length: 13; J gene: TRBJ1-1; V gene: TRBV6-5; CDR3 protein: ASSYLGPTFTEAF
CDR3 length: 12; J gene: TRBJ2-7; V gene: TRBV19; CDR3 protein: ASSHRLTGSEQY
CDR3 length: 11; J gene: TRBJ2-5; V gene: TRBV5-4; CDR3 protein: ASSLPYEETQY
CDR3 length: 14; J gene: TRBJ2-5; V gene: TRBV5-1; CDR3 protein: ASSLDPVAGLETQY
CDR3 length: 13; J gene: TRBJ1-4; V gene: TRBV5-6; CDR3 protein: ASSLVRAGAEKLF
CDR3 length: 10; J gene: TRBJ1-6; V gene: TRBV15; CDR3 protein: ATSSENSPLH
CDR3 length: 15; J gene: TRBJ2-3; V gene: TRBV4-3; CDR3 protein: ASSQDPPGGGTDTQY
CDR3 length: 13; J gene: TRBJ2-5; V gene: TRBV5-1; CDR3 protein: ASSLQQMEGETQY
CDR3 length: 13; J gene: TRBJ2-1; V gene: TRBV18; CDR3 protein: ASSPYGTRGDEQF
CDR3 length: 11; J gene: TRBJ2-1; V gene: TRBV20-1; CDR3 protein: SAMGGLYNEQF
CDR3 length: 12; J gene: TRBJ1-6; V gene: TRBV30; CDR3 protein: AWSYVGQSSPLH
CDR3 length: 13; J gene: TRBJ2-1; V gene: TRBV11-2; CDR3 protein: ASSFLLGPHNEQF
CDR3 length: 10; J gene: TRBJ1-2; V gene: TRBV15; CDR3 protein: ATSRDRGSLN
CDR3 length: 10; J gene: TRBJ1-1; V gene: TRBV28; CDR3 protein: ASSLSADEAF
CDR3 length: 12; J gene: TRBJ1-5; V gene: TRBV12-3/TRBV12-4; CDR3 protein: ASSLMRADQPQH
CDR3 length: 14; J gene: TRBJ1-5; V gene: TRBV27; CDR3 protein: ASSPGTPGNNQPQH
CDR3 length: 12; J gene: TRBJ1-2; V gene: TRBV10-3; CDR3 protein: AISAGDRAYGYT
CDR3 length: 14; J gene: TRBJ2-1; V gene: TRBV4-3; CDR3 protein: ASSQGGSLAVNEQF
CDR3 length: 11; J gene: TRBJ1-1; V gene: TRBV4-3; CDR3 protein: ASSRGANTEAF
CDR3 length: 14; J gene: TRBJ2-5; V gene: TRBV20-1; CDR3 protein: SARDPSLGVRETQY
CDR3 length: 11; J gene: TRBJ1-1; V gene: TRBV11-2; CDR3 protein: ASSYTGGTEAF
CDR3 length: 12; J gene: TRBJ2-7; V gene: TRBV7-2; CDR3 protein: ASSLPLTGNEQY
CDR3 length: 11; J gene: TRBJ2-5; V gene: TRBV6-2/TRBV6-3; CDR3 protein: ASSYSTGDSYH
CDR3 length: 10; J gene: TRBJ2-7; V gene: TRBV27; CDR3 protein: ASSLAGGEQY
CDR3 length: 11; J gene: TRBJ2-2; V gene: TRBV11-3; CDR3 protein: ASSLQPTGELF
CDR3 length: 13; J gene: TRBJ2-7; V gene: TRBV20-1; CDR3 protein: SANPRAGGTYEQY
CDR3 length: 12; J gene: TRBJ2-3; V gene: TRBV12-3/TRBV12-4; CDR3 protein: ASTPGQGAGTQY
CDR3 length: 11; J gene: TRBJ2-7; V gene: TRBV2; CDR3 protein: ASRAGMNNEQY
CDR3 length: 12; J gene: TRBJ1-2; V gene: TRBV24-1; CDR3 protein: ATSDFVRDYGYT
CDR3 length: 15; J gene: TRBJ2-2; V gene: TRBV6-5; CDR3 protein: ASSPASGGPEQGELF
CDR3 length: 13; J gene: TRBJ2-1; V gene: TRBV7-2; CDR3 protein: ASSLGGAGWYEQF
CDR3 length: 13; J gene: TRBJ1-1; V gene: TRBV7-2; CDR3 protein: ASSRQGQGGTEAF
CDR3 length: 12; J gene: TRBJ2-7; V gene: TRBV5-1; CDR3 protein: ASSQGTGGNEQY
CDR3 length: 16; J gene: TRBJ2-2; V gene: TRBV28; CDR3 protein: ASLQEVGTGLNTGELF
CDR3 length: 11; J gene: TRBJ1-2; V gene: TRBV6-5; CDR3 protein: ASREPGTGGYT
CDR3 length: 11; J gene: TRBJ2-3; V gene: TRBV11-1; CDR3 protein: ASSPTSTDTQY
CDR3 length: 13; J gene: TRBJ2-3; V gene: TRBV7-3; CDR3 protein: ASSLSLGGPDTQY
CDR3 length: 13; J gene: TRBJ2-4; V gene: TRBV12-3/TRBV12-4; CDR3 protein: ASSLLGLAKNIQY
CDR3 length: 11; J gene: TRBJ1-4; V gene: TRBV29-1; CDR3 protein: SAGRDRGFRLF
CDR3 length: 14; J gene: TRBJ2-1; V gene: TRBV20-1; CDR3 protein: SARGLAGDSYNEQF
CDR3 length: 11; J gene: TRBJ1-5; V gene: TRBV18; CDR3 protein: ASSPQGAQPQN
CDR3 length: 11; J gene: TRBJ2-1; V gene: TRBV20-1; CDR3 protein: SARAPNVAEQF
CDR3 length: 16; J gene: TRBJ2-6; V gene: TRBV6-2/TRBV6-3; CDR3 protein: ASSRSRDRWTGANVLT
CDR3 length: 17; J gene: TRBJ2-1; V gene: TRBV7-9; CDR3 protein: ASPPATWGGGSSYNEQF
CDR3 length: 13; J gene: TRBJ2-1; V gene: TRBV5-4; CDR3 protein: ASSPTSGGVDEQF
CDR3 length: 13; J gene: TRBJ1-1; V gene: TRBV9; CDR3 protein: ASSVGSASGTEAF
CDR3 length: 16; J gene: TRBJ2-1; V gene: TRBV10-3; CDR3 protein: AISTHVRGTAGPNEQF
CDR3 length: 11; J gene: TRBJ1-1; V gene: TRBV4-3; CDR3 protein: ASSMTGRTEAF
CDR3 length: 14; J gene: TRBJ2-1; V gene: TRBV7-2; CDR3 protein: ASSLAGAGGYNEQF